A single sample is the source of the 32 T cell receptor beta chains below, sequenced in a study of shared clonotypes between healthy human individuals. TCRdb's table, derived via immunoSEQ multiplex PCR, lists solely in-frame clones and lacks some. The table lists hundreds of thousands of clones, approximately 96% of them singletons. In the naive CD8 group, cells lacked CD45RO and were positively selected for CCR7, so terminally differentiated effector memory CD45RA+ cells were left out. Sequenced input: naive CD8+ T cells sorted from blood. Every receptor here comes from a woman aged 25 to 39 in good health.

The V call is TRBV30, the J call TRBJ1-5, with D hard to call. V was trimmed by 3 bases and J by 7 bases, leaving 10 bases between them. This CDR3 has 12 amino acids. Germline V gene lookup returns CDR1 GTSNPN and CDR2 SVGIG (reference sequence). CDR3 loop: CAWSRARQPQHF. CDR3 bases: TGTGCCTGGAGCCGGGCTAGGCAGCCCCAGCATTTT.

The chain links TRBV7-6 to TRBJ2-1; 8 nucleotides align to TRBD2. CDR3 length: 15 amino acids. Germline V gives CDR1 SGHVS, CDR2 FNYEAQ. V shed 1 base, J shed 9 bases, and the junction held 8 bases outside the gene matches. CDR3 protein: CASSLESGGLSEQFF. CDR3 sequence (DNA): TGTGCCAGCAGCTTAGAATCGGGAGGGCTTAGTGAGCAGTTCTTC. Full variable domain (remainder filled in from reference TRBV7-6 and TRBJ2-1): GAGVSQSPRYKVTKRGQDVALRCDPISGHVSLYWYRQALGQGPEFLTYFNYEAQQDKSGLPNDRFSAERPEGSISTLTIQRTEQRDSAMYRCASSLESGGLSEQFFGPGTRLTVL.

This clone was detected only once. The V and J genes are TRBV27 and TRBJ2-5; D is unresolved. The CDR3 consists of 14 residues. V lost 1 base, J lost 4 bases, and 10 bases lay in between. The germline V gene has CDR1 MNHEY and CDR2 SMNVEV (reference sequence). The CDR3 loop is CASSLLDDRETQYF. The CDR3 DNA sequence: TGTGCCAGCAGTTTATTGGACGATCGAGAGACCCAGTACTTC.

DNA for the CDR3: TGCGCCAGCAGCCAAGAAAGGAGCGGTAACTACAATGAGCAGTTCTTC. Its translation: CASSQERSGNYNEQFF. The genes are TRBV4-1 and TRBJ2-1, with D possibly being TRBD2 (5 bases). In germline, CDR1 is MGHRA, CDR2 YSYEKL. This CDR3 contains 16 residues. V lost 0 bases and J 3 bases, leaving 12 bases between the germline ends.

J is TRBJ2-1 and V is TRBV9; 7 nucleotides line up with TRBD2. The CDR3 totals 15 residues. V was clipped by 3 bases and J by 4 bases; unmatched bases: 7. Looked up from germline, CDR1 is SGDLS and CDR2 is YYNGEE. CDR3 sequence: CASSASSGGYNEQFF. For the CDR3, the DNA is TGTGCCAGCAGCGCCTCTAGCGGAGGGTACAATGAGCAGTTCTTC.

The rearrangement uses TRBV11-3 and TRBJ2-7; D is uncertain. CDR1 is SGHNT, CDR2 YENEEA, per germline. CDR3 length: 13 residues. V was trimmed by 1 base and J by 5 bases, leaving 9 bases between them. The CDR3 protein is CASSLVSTDEQYF. The CDR3 DNA is TGTGCCAGCAGCTTAGTTTCCACTGACGAGCAGTACTTC.

The rearrangement joins TRBV2 to TRBJ1-6, with 11 bases identical to TRBD1. V gave up 4 bases and J gave up 10 bases; unmatched junction bases: 6. Germline V CDR1 and CDR2: SNHLY, FYNNEI. This CDR3 comprises 15 residues. The CDR3 nucleotides are TGTGCCAGCAGTGGTTACGGGACAGGGGGATCACCCCTCCACTTT. Translated, it gives CASSGYGTGGSPLHF.

The chain is built from TRBV6-5 and TRBJ1-1; no firm D call. The V end was cut by 0 bases, the J end by 6 bases, with 14 bases between. Germline V gene lookup returns CDR1 MNHEY and CDR2 SVGAGI. The CDR3 has 15 amino acids. CDR3: CASSYSLAFEAEAFF. DNA of the CDR3: TGTGCCAGCAGTTACTCCTTGGCCTTCGAGGCTGAAGCTTTCTTT.

This clone came up once. The chain joins TRBV19 to TRBJ1-5; D is possibly TRBD1 (5 bases). The germline V gene encodes CDR1 LNHDA and CDR2 SQIVND (reference sequence). V lost 0 bases and J 5 bases, leaving 11 bases between the germline ends. The CDR3 length is 15 residues. CDR3 region: CASSIDYRGDQPQHF. CDR3 coding DNA: TGTGCCAGTAGTATAGATTATCGGGGGGATCAGCCCCAGCATTTT.

This clone was counted a single time. The chain joins TRBV4-2 to TRBJ1-5; D unresolved. Germline loops: CDR1 LGHNA, CDR2 YNFKEQ. Trimming took off 2 bases at V and 4 bases at J, with 9 bases between the two ends. This CDR3 spans 14 amino acids. CDR3: CASSQPGRNQPQHF. CDR3 bases: TGTGCCAGCAGCCAACCAGGAAGGAATCAGCCCCAGCATTTT.

This chain connects TRBV5-6 to TRBJ2-3; D is unresolved. CDR3 size: 14 residues. Germline-derived CDR1 and CDR2 are SGHDT and YYEEEE. Between the trimmed V and J ends, which lost 0 bases and 1 base, there was a span of 6 bases. The chain's CDR3 is CASSLAGRTDTQYF. CDR3 nucleotide sequence: TGTGCCAGCAGCTTGGCAGGACGCACAGATACGCAGTATTTT.

V usage is TRBV5-1 and J usage is TRBJ2-1; D unclear. This CDR3 is built from 16 residues. V was clipped by 0 bases and J by 0 bases, with 10 bases between them. Germline V gene sequence: CDR1 SGHRS, CDR2 YFSETQ. CDR3 sequence: CASSLGVGPSYNEQFF. CDR3 nucleotides: TGCGCCAGCAGCTTGGGGGTCGGCCCCTCCTACAATGAGCAGTTCTTC.

V gene TRBV7-8 combines with J gene TRBJ2-1; 7 bases map to TRBD2. CDR3 length: 12 amino acids. Germline V gene data show CDR1 as SGHVS and CDR2 as FQNEAQ. The ends lost 1 base at V and 9 bases at J; junction bases unmatched: 0. The chain's CDR3 is CASSLGGGEQFF. For the CDR3, the DNA is TGTGCCAGCAGCTTAGGGGGGGGTGAGCAGTTCTTC.

The CDR3 spells CASSSRTSGPLGANVLTF. The CDR3 nucleotides are TGTGCCAGCAGCTCCCGGACTAGCGGTCCTCTAGGGGCCAACGTCCTGACTTTC. The chain employs TRBV5-4 and TRBJ2-6; 10 bases are shared with TRBD2. The ends lost 3 bases at V and 4 bases at J; junction bases unmatched: 10. The CDR3 length is 18 residues. CDR1 and CDR2 from the germline V gene are SGHNT and YYREEE (reference sequence).

The V call is TRBV6-5, the J call TRBJ1-5, with 9 bases lining up with TRBD1. The trim removed 4 bases at V and 9 bases at J, leaving 4 bases unmatched. Germline loops: CDR1 MNHEY, CDR2 SVGAGI. The CDR3 sequence is 13 residues long. For the CDR3, the DNA is TGTGCCAGCAGTTTGGGACAGGGTCGGCCCCAGCATTTT. Translating gives CASSLGQGRPQHF.

The chain is built from TRBV2 and TRBJ1-1, with TRBD1 as a possible D gene (5 bases). CDR3 length: 16 residues. The V end lost 2 bases, the J end lost 3 bases, and 16 bases lay between the germline ends. CDR1 is SNHLY, CDR2 FYNNEI, per germline. The CDR3 bases are TGTGCCAGCAGTGAAAGGTGGGACCGGCCTGACACTGAAGCTTTCTTT. This sequence encodes CASSERWDRPDTEAFF.

This clone was seen a few times. V gene TRBV10-3 combines with J gene TRBJ1-1; D perhaps matches TRBD1 (5 bases). Trimming stripped 3 bases from V and 3 bases from J, with 11 bases between. Germline CDR1 ENHRY, CDR2 SYGVKD. This CDR3 is 14 amino acids long. This chain's CDR3 is CAISEEGMDTEAFF. CDR3 in DNA: TGTGCCATCAGTGAAGAGGGGATGGACACTGAAGCTTTCTTT.

This chain links TRBV6-5 with TRBJ2-7; 7 bases fit TRBD2. The V segment lost 2 bases and the J segment 3 bases; nucleotides outside the gene matches: 4. This CDR3 has 14 residues. From germline, CDR1 is MNHEY and CDR2 SVGAGI. The CDR3 DNA follows: TGTGCCAGCAGTTACAAATGGGAGGGCTACGAGCAGTACTTC. Translated, it gives CASSYKWEGYEQYF.

This chain connects TRBV6-1 to TRBJ1-2; 7 nucleotides match TRBD1. Germline V gene data show CDR1 as MNHNS and CDR2 as SASEGT. The CDR3 length is 17 residues. Trimming removed 3 bases from V and 5 bases from J; junction bases left unmatched: 15. The CDR3 protein is CASSEGFRDSDRYGYTF. CDR3 bases: TGTGCCAGCAGTGAGGGTTTCCGGGACAGTGATAGATATGGCTACACCTTC.

The chain joins TRBV28 to TRBJ1-2; D not resolved. Germline lookup yields CDR1 MDHEN and CDR2 SYDVKM. The CDR3 extends over 15 amino acids. V lost 6 bases to trimming and J lost 8 bases, with 22 bases between them. The CDR3, as DNA: TGTGCCAGCAGACCCCCTGGATTTGCTTTCTCCGGCTACACCTTC. Its protein product is CASRPPGFAFSGYTF.

The chain uses TRBV5-4 and TRBJ2-7; 11 positions match TRBD2. The CDR3 is made up of 15 amino acids. Germline V CDR1 and CDR2: SGHNT, YYREEE (reference sequence). J lost 5 bases, V lost 4 bases, and 8 bases had no gene match. CDR3 DNA sequence: TGTGCCAGCAGCGCGATAGCGGGAGGGGTGCACGAGCAGTACTTC. Residues: CASSAIAGGVHEQYF.

The rearrangement links TRBV28 to TRBJ2-5; possible D gene TRBD2, 6 bases. In germline, CDR1 is MDHEN, CDR2 SYDVKM. V was pared by 7 bases and J by 7 bases, with 19 bases between. The CDR3 sequence is 14 residues long. The CDR3 sequence is CASTLDGLGGTQYF. The CDR3 nucleotides read TGTGCCAGCACCCTGGACGGCCTCGGGGGGACCCAGTACTTC.

The genes are TRBV27 and TRBJ2-6, with D perhaps matching TRBD1 (5 bases). CDR1 MNHEY and CDR2 SMNVEV come from the germline V gene (reference sequence). V was clipped by 2 bases and J by 0 bases, with 11 bases between them. This CDR3 spans 17 amino acids. CDR3 nucleotide sequence: TGTGCCAGCAGTTTAAGTAGGGGCTCCTCTGGGGCCAACGTCCTGACTTTC. Translating it yields CASSLSRGSSGANVLTF.

The chain combines TRBV5-6 with TRBJ1-2; D remains ambiguous. V lost 3 bases and J 4 bases, leaving 13 bases between the germline ends. CDR1 SGHDT and CDR2 YYEEEE come from the germline V gene. The CDR3 is 14 amino acids. The CDR3 nucleotides are TGTGCCAGCAGCTGGGCGGCATTCGGCTATGGCTACACCTTC. Its translation: CASSWAAFGYGYTF.

This chain uses TRBV28 with TRBJ2-1; unclear D gene. Germline-derived CDR1 and CDR2 are MDHEN and SYDVKM. V shed 3 bases and J shed 8 bases, with 14 bases lying between them. CDR3 size: 14 residues. The CDR3: CASSFGSSLDEQFF. CDR3 bases: TGTGCCAGCAGTTTCGGCAGTAGTTTGGATGAGCAGTTCTTC. The full variable domain, rest sourced from reference TRBV28 and TRBJ2-1, is DVKVTQSSRYLVKRTGEKVFLECVQDMDHENMFWYRQDPGLGLRLIYFSYDVKMKEKGDIPEGYSVSREKKERFSLILESASTNQTSMYLCASSFGSSLDEQFFGPGTRLTVL.

The chain carries TRBV27 and TRBJ2-5; D is unresolved. The J call may not be correct, given that the DNA end is closer to TRBJ2-7. The germline V gene has CDR1 MNHEY and CDR2 SMNVEV (reference sequence). This CDR3 contains 16 residues. CDR3 nucleotide sequence: TGTGCCAGCAGTTTATCGTCCTCGCGGTGGGGCTACGAGCAGTACTTC. Its translation is CASSLSSSRWGYEQYF.

Only a few counts were recorded for this clone. The chain links TRBV28 to TRBJ2-7; 8 nucleotides agree with TRBD1. The CDR3 length is 13 residues. Germline loops: CDR1 MDHEN, CDR2 SYDVKM. Trimming at V came to 5 bases and at J to 7 bases, leaving 7 bases not matched to a gene. The CDR3 spells CASSPDRVREQYF. CDR3 sequence (DNA): TGTGCCAGCAGTCCGGACAGGGTGAGGGAGCAGTACTTC.

The V and J genes are TRBV4-1 and TRBJ2-2; TRBD2 matches 10 bases. Germline V gives CDR1 MGHRA, CDR2 YSYEKL. The CDR3 is 15 amino acids. With V trimmed by 3 bases and J by 7 bases, 5 bases remained unmatched. CDR3 bases: TGCGCCAGCAGCCACCCTAGCGGGAGCGGCGGGGAGCTGTTTTTT. Protein product: CASSHPSGSGGELFF.

The chain uses TRBV7-9 and TRBJ2-5; TRBD1 might be the D (6 bases). Trimming left V 7 bases short and J 5 bases short, with 17 bases between. The germline CDR1 and CDR2 sequences are SEHNR and FQNEAQ (reference sequence). This CDR3 spans 14 amino acids. Written as DNA, the CDR3 is TGTGCCAGCACCCCCTTTTGGCAGGGGGAGACCCAGTACTTC. Amino acid sequence: CASTPFWQGETQYF. Filled out from reference TRBV7-9 and TRBJ2-5, the complete variable domain reads DTGVSQNPRHKITKRGQNVTFRCDPISEHNRLYWYRQTLGQGPEFLTYFQNEAQLEKSRLLSDRFSAERPKGSFSTLEIQRTEQGDSAMYLCASTPFWQGETQYFGPGTRLLVL.

The genes are TRBV28 and TRBJ1-2; D remains unclear. Trimming removed 2 bases at V and 8 bases at J, with 6 bases between. The length of the CDR3 is 11 residues. Germline lookup yields CDR1 MDHEN and CDR2 SYDVKM. This CDR3 reads CASSLGVGYTF. The CDR3 nucleotides read TGTGCCAGCAGTTTAGGCGTCGGCTACACCTTC.

The V gene is TRBV28, the J gene TRBJ1-5; D gene ambiguous. The CDR3 sequence is 15 residues long. Looked up from germline, CDR1 is MDHEN and CDR2 is SYDVKM. The germline V and J ends were trimmed by 5 bases and 4 bases, with 15 bases remaining between them. CDR3 protein: CASSIGPVDNQPQHF. The CDR3 coding sequence is TGTGCCAGCAGTATAGGCCCCGTCGATAATCAGCCCCAGCATTTT.

The chain recombines TRBV28 with TRBJ2-7; 8 nucleotides agree with TRBD2. V shed 3 bases, J shed 2 bases, and the junction held 6 bases outside the gene matches. Germline V gene data show CDR1 as MDHEN and CDR2 as SYDVKM. The CDR3 is 15 amino acids. CDR3 coding DNA: TGTGCCAGCAGTTTCTTAGCGGGAATCGCCTACGAGCAGTACTTC. As protein: CASSFLAGIAYEQYF.